This TCR beta chain was retrieved from a study of T cell repertoires in cytomegalovirus infection. Concerning this clonotype itself: Its antigen remains unidentified.

TCRdb used MiXCR to reprocess the reads, holding one entry per CDR3 protein. The sample shows about 360,000 distinct CDR3 sequences, 18% of them seen only once. Overall study findings and caveats: The cumulative frequency of public TCR beta families distinguished individuals who carried CMV together with the relevant HLA. The study found HLA-C-restricted CMV-specific TCR beta clonotypes dominating the ex vivo response.

Trimming cost V 4 bases and J 7 bases, with 17 bases left between them. This CDR3 has 15 residues. Germline V gene data show CDR1 as MGHRA and CDR2 as YSYEKL. The sequence derives from a human donor in good health (CMV status not recorded). Some clones in this sample may be carry-over from other donors' samples. This chain connects TRBV4-1 to TRBJ2-1, with D possibly being TRBD2 (6 bases). Material: PBMCs. CDR3 DNA: TGCGCCAGCAGCCTACCGGGACTGCCCCGGAATGAGCAGTTCTTC. Translation gives CASSLPGLPRNEQFF.